This paragraph covers one TCR beta chain sequence. Its target is not known. The CDR3 consists of 14 residues. V lost 4 bases and J 7 bases, leaving 17 bases between the germline ends. Germline CDR1 SEHNR, CDR2 FQNEAQ (reference sequence). This sample is part of a study of shared clonotypes between healthy human individuals. Study summary: Participating donors consisted of a couple of women and a few men aged 18 to 49. Notes on the study in general: Only blood samples were collected, and tissue repertoires likely differ.

Ten immunoSEQ deep assay plates were used by the authors to sequence unsorted PBMC DNA. The table came from immunoSEQ multiplex PCR; TCRdb's copy has only in-frame clones and leaves some out. The table records about 460,000 clones, over 60% of them present only once. The receptor was derived from a woman in her 40s in good health. Some clones in this sample may be carry-over from other donors' samples. This chain connects TRBV7-9 to TRBJ2-7; a possible D gene is TRBD1 (6 bases). Specimen: PBMCs. The CDR3 protein is CASSSRTALREQYF. CDR3 bases: TGTGCCAGCAGCTCCCGGACAGCCCTGAGGGAGCAGTACTTC. Based on the CDR3 plus reference TRBV7-9 and TRBJ2-7, the full variable domain is DTGVSQNPRHKITKRGQNVTFRCDPISEHNRLYWYRQTLGQGPEFLTYFQNEAQLEKSRLLSDRFSAERPKGSFSTLEIQRTEQGDSAMYLCASSSRTALREQYFGPGTRLTVT.